The clone carrying this T cell receptor beta chain was counted a few times. The antigen remains undetermined. Every bit of the isolated RNA underwent reverse transcription, so sequencing read expressed TCRB transcripts. Using immunoSEQ multiplex PCR, the repertoire was profiled, and TCRdb retains in-frame clones only, with some absent. The data show under 500,000 clones, 30% seen once. The data derive from a study of beta chain features in type 1 diabetes. Study details: Healthy donors and patients had similar age, gender and cell yields.

Study observations and caveats: Naive, central memory and Treg TCRB repertoires appeared more alike in patients than in healthy donors. Patients with type 1 diabetes carried fewer insertions and had more deletions at their VDJ junctions.

Germline loops: CDR1 MNHNY, CDR2 SVGAGI (reference sequence). The CDR3 length is 16 residues. V lost 7 bases and J lost 3; bases outside the gene matches: 7. This sequence joins TRBV6-6 and TRBJ2-4; 12 bases are shared with TRBD2. This TCR was sampled from a man between 18 and 35 years old in good health. The sequencing sample was made of naive CD4+ T cells from blood. CDR3 protein: CASTETSGRIKNIQYF. CDR3 DNA sequence: TGTGCCAGCACCGAGACTAGCGGGAGAATCAAAAACATTCAGTACTTC.